A single sample gave rise to the 29 T cell receptor beta chains below, sequenced in a study of neurological immune-mediated disorders (dated by TCRdb to about 2019). Library preparation employed 5' RACE. Sequenced using an Illumina HiSeq 2500. TCRdb trimmed the raw reads at Q25, called clones with MiXCR and kept productive beta chains. Merged by CDR3 protein, the rows form single entries marked with the most common genes and DNA. This sample holds about 53,000 distinct CDR3 sequences; 7% to 10% were observed only once. The top ten hold under 2.5% of the sample. What the time point label conveys for this sample: longitudinal time-point 3. Sequenced: PBMCs. Every receptor here comes from a woman between 35 and 50 years old in good health.

This clonotype has ten or more counts. The chain couples TRBV7-2 to TRBJ2-5; D tentatively fits TRBD1 or TRBD2 (6 bases each). Trimming took 6 bases from V and 2 from J, leaving 10 bases between them. The CDR3 contains 13 residues. Germline CDR1 SGHTA, CDR2 FQGNSA. Written as DNA, the CDR3 is TGTGCCAGCAGGCGAGGGGGGCAAGAGACCCAGTACTTC. Translation: CASRRGGQETQYF.

In its sample, this clonotype was seen many times. V usage is TRBV6-6 and J usage is TRBJ1-5; D is perhaps TRBD1 (6 bases). This CDR3 spans 12 amino acids. Trimming pared 5 bases from V and 5 bases from J, leaving 7 bases between. From germline, CDR1 is MNHNY and CDR2 SVGAGI (reference sequence). CDR3 region: CASSRQDQPQHF. The CDR3 nucleotides are TGTGCCAGCAGTCGACAGGATCAGCCCCAGCATTTT.

At least ten counts were recorded for this clonotype. The J gene is TRBJ2-1, the V gene TRBV4-3; 11 bases are shared with TRBD2. This CDR3 spans 17 amino acids. Germline loops: CDR1 LGHNA, CDR2 YSLEER. V was clipped by 1 base and J by 8 bases; unmatched bases: 10. The DNA of the CDR3 is TGCGCCAGCAGCCAAGTTCTAGCGGGAGGCCGTTTGGATGAGCAGTTCTTC. Its translation: CASSQVLAGGRLDEQFF.

This clonotype turned up a few times. The chain combines TRBV19 with TRBJ1-5; D is possibly TRBD1 (6 bases). Per germline, CDR1 LNHDA and CDR2 SQIVND (reference sequence). Trimming took 6 bases from V and 4 from J, leaving 13 bases between them. This CDR3 is 14 amino acids long. The CDR3 region has the DNA TGTGCCAGTAGGCCCCCCACAGGGAATCAGCCCCAGCATTTT. Translation: CASRPPTGNQPQHF. The full variable domain, in which reference TRBV19 and TRBJ1-5 provide the parts outside the CDR3, is DGGITQSPKYLFRKEGQNVTLSCEQNLNHDAMYWYRQDPGQGLRLIYYSQIVNDFQKGDIAEGYSVSREKKESFPLTVTSAQKNPTAFYLCASRPPTGNQPQHFGDGTRLSIL.

The CDR3 here is CASSISGTYNEQFF. CDR3 DNA sequence: TGTGCCAGCAGCATTAGCGGGACCTACAATGAGCAGTTCTTC. The chain is built from TRBV6-2 or TRBV6-3 and TRBJ2-1; 8 nucleotides match TRBD2. The CDR3 sequence is 14 residues long. V lost 6 bases and J lost 2; bases outside the gene matches: 3. Germline V gene data show CDR1 as MNHEY and CDR2 as SVGEGT.

This clonotype was observed at least ten times. J is TRBJ1-6 and V is TRBV6-1; 8 nucleotides line up with TRBD1. Per the germline V gene, CDR1 is MNHNS and CDR2 is SASEGT. V shed 0 bases and J 17 bases; nucleotides not matched to a gene: 3. The CDR3 spans 12 residues. CDR3 sequence (DNA): TGTGCCAGCAGTGAAGCGGACAGGGTGATCCACTTT. Its protein is CASSEADRVIHF.

Many counts were recorded for this clonotype. This sequence joins TRBV10-3 and TRBJ1-3; D not certain. Germline V gene data show CDR1 as ENHRY and CDR2 as SYGVKD. V was clipped by 0 bases and J by 16 bases, with 10 bases between them. The CDR3 sequence is 11 residues long. Here the CDR3 reads CAISESKTSYF. The CDR3 bases are TGTGCCATCAGTGAGTCGAAGACCAGCTATTTT.

This clonotype was detected ten times or more. The rearrangement uses TRBV10-3 and TRBJ2-7, with TRBD1 as a possible D gene (6 bases). The germline V gene encodes CDR1 ENHRY and CDR2 SYGVKD. The length of the CDR3 is 15 residues. V lost 0 bases, J lost 4 bases, and 13 bases lay in between. CDR3 region: CAISESGGQRYEQYF. The CDR3 bases are TGTGCCATCAGTGAGTCTGGAGGACAGAGGTACGAGCAGTACTTC.

The sample holds many counts of this clonotype. The rearrangement links TRBV5-1 to TRBJ2-5; TRBD2 might be the D (7 bases). V was shortened by 0 bases and J by 5 bases, with 14 bases between the two germline ends. The CDR3 runs to 15 residues. Germline loops: CDR1 SGHRS, CDR2 YFSETQ. The CDR3 sequence is CASSLDGGRGETQYF. The CDR3 DNA sequence: TGCGCCAGCAGCTTGGACGGGGGGCGAGGGGAGACCCAGTACTTC.

This clonotype was detected many times. This sequence joins TRBV24-1 and TRBJ1-1; 7 nucleotides match TRBD1. J lost 10 bases, V lost 2 bases, and 3 bases had no gene match. This CDR3 has 12 amino acids. Germline V gene sequence: CDR1 KGHDR, CDR2 SFDVKD. In nucleotides, the CDR3 is TGTGCCACCAGTGATTCGACAGGGATAGCTTTCTTT. It translates to CATSDSTGIAFF.

This clonotype occurred many times. The chain employs TRBV12-3 or TRBV12-4 and TRBJ2-3, with 8 bases that match TRBD2. The ends lost 6 bases at V and 1 base at J; junction bases unmatched: 6. This CDR3 spans 15 amino acids. The CDR3 DNA sequence: TGTGCCAGCAGCACCCCGGGACTAGGCACAGATACGCAGTATTTT. Its translation is CASSTPGLGTDTQYF.

This clonotype was observed at least ten times. The V gene is TRBV6-2 or TRBV6-3, the J gene TRBJ2-7, with 14 positions matching TRBD2. Germline CDR1 is MNHEY and CDR2 is SVGEGT. V gave up 6 bases and J gave up 3 bases; unmatched junction bases: 7. The CDR3 spans 16 residues. In DNA form, the CDR3 reads TGTGCCAGCAGAGCCGGACTAGCGGGAGGACTCTACGAGCAGTACTTC. Protein product: CASRAGLAGGLYEQYF.

This clonotype was detected ten times or more. The V call is TRBV7-2, the J call TRBJ2-3, with 10 bases fitting TRBD2. The J segment lost 1 base and the V segment lost 2 bases, leaving 0 bases of the junction unmatched. Germline V CDR1 and CDR2: SGHTA, FQGNSA. The CDR3 is made up of 15 amino acids. The CDR3 DNA sequence: TGTGCCAGCAGCTTACTAGCGGGGGGCACAGATACGCAGTATTTT. This sequence encodes CASSLLAGGTDTQYF.

This clonotype was detected a few times. The rearrangement joins TRBV7-3 to TRBJ2-1; tentatively, D is TRBD1 or TRBD2 (5 bases each). The CDR3 spans 18 residues. The V end lost 1 base, the J end lost 0 bases, and 16 bases lay between the germline ends. Per germline, CDR1 SGHTA and CDR2 FQGTGA. The CDR3 region is CASSLNNQRTSSYNEQFF. CDR3 in DNA: TGTGCCAGCAGCTTAAACAACCAGCGGACAAGCTCCTACAATGAGCAGTTCTTC.

This clonotype was detected many times. The rearrangement uses TRBV27 and TRBJ2-3, with a possible D match to TRBD1 (5 bases). This CDR3 spans 14 amino acids. CDR1 and CDR2 (germline): MNHEY, SMNVEV (reference sequence). The germline V and J ends were trimmed by 5 bases and 1 base, with 10 bases remaining between them. CDR3 coding DNA: TGTGCCAGCAGTGACGTAGGGGGCACAGATACGCAGTATTTT. This translates into CASSDVGGTDTQYF.

This clonotype appeared many times. The CDR3: CASKSTSSGQGGELFF. In DNA form, the CDR3 reads TGCGCCAGCAAATCCACTAGCTCGGGACAGGGCGGGGAGCTGTTTTTT. The chain has TRBV10-1 and TRBJ2-2; 9 bases map to TRBD1. Germline V gene sequence: CDR1 WNHNN, CDR2 SYGVQD (reference sequence). V lost 7 bases to trimming and J lost 7 bases; unmatched junction nucleotides: 13. The CDR3 spans 16 residues.

This clonotype appeared many times. The gene calls are TRBV6-6 and TRBJ1-2; no reliable D call. The V gene's germline CDR1 is MNHNY and CDR2 SVGAGI (reference sequence). Trimming shortened V by 0 bases and J by 8 bases, and 10 bases separated the two germline ends. The CDR3 consists of 13 residues. In nucleotides, the CDR3 is TGTGCCAGCAGTTACTCGAAAGCAGAGGGCTACACCTTC. This gives the protein CASSYSKAEGYTF.

This clonotype came up many times. The rearrangement joins TRBV29-1 to TRBJ2-7; D may be TRBD2 (5 bases). The germline V and J ends were trimmed by 4 bases and 3 bases, with 10 bases remaining between them. The CDR3 runs to 12 residues. Germline CDR1 and CDR2: SQVTM and ANQGSEA. The CDR3 bases are TGCAGCGTTGGGCCGAGGGACTACGAGCAGTACTTC. Translation: CSVGPRDYEQYF.

This clonotype occurred many times. The rearrangement uses TRBV7-2 and TRBJ2-7; weak D call: TRBD2 (6 bases). Trimming removed 0 bases from V and 3 bases from J, with 9 bases in between. CDR1 and CDR2 from the germline V gene are SGHTA and FQGNSA. The CDR3 sequence is 14 residues long. The CDR3 nucleotides are TGTGCCAGCAGCTTAGCGGGAGGAGACTACGAGCAGTACTTC. Translated, it gives CASSLAGGDYEQYF.

At least ten counts were recorded for this clonotype. The chain couples TRBV12-3 or TRBV12-4 to TRBJ2-7; 7 bases align to TRBD2. The CDR3 contains 16 residues. J was trimmed by 2 bases and V by 2 bases; bases with no gene match: 9. The CDR3 nucleotides are TGTGCCAGCAGTTTATACGGCGGGAGCTCTCCCTACGAGCAGTACTTC. This encodes CASSLYGGSSPYEQYF.

This clonotype was seen more than once but under ten times. The rearrangement joins TRBV7-2 to TRBJ2-1; 12 nucleotides align to TRBD2. The CDR3 totals 15 residues. Losses at the gene ends were 5 bases for V and 5 bases for J; bases not matched to a gene: 4. Germline CDR1 is SGHTA and CDR2 is FQGNSA. The CDR3, as DNA: TGTGCCAGCAGCACACTAGCGGGGGGCCACAATGAGCAGTTCTTC. Amino acid sequence: CASSTLAGGHNEQFF.

J is TRBJ2-2 and V is TRBV5-1; 8 nucleotides align to TRBD2. V was pared by 2 bases and J by 7 bases, with 10 bases of the junction left unmatched. The CDR3 covers 16 residues. CDR1 is SGHRS, CDR2 YFSETQ, per germline. DNA for the CDR3: TGCGCCAGCAGCTTAATAATAGCGGGAAGTGTCGGGGAGCTGTTTTTT. It encodes CASSLIIAGSVGELFF. Drawing the rest from reference TRBV5-1 and TRBJ2-2, the complete variable domain is KAGVTQTPRYLIKTRGQQVTLSCSPISGHRSVSWYQQTPGQGLQFLFEYFSETQRNKGNFPGRFSGRQFSNSRSEMNVSTLELGDSALYLCASSLIIAGSVGELFFGEGSRLTVL.

This clonotype was observed many times. The J gene is TRBJ1-2, the V gene TRBV5-1, with 8 bases fitting TRBD1. In germline, CDR1 is SGHRS, CDR2 YFSETQ. Trimming at V came to 5 bases and at J to 5 bases, leaving 8 bases not matched to a gene. This CDR3 is 14 amino acids long. CDR3 sequence: CASRGTGQGYGYTF. In nucleotides, the CDR3 is TGCGCCAGCAGGGGGACCGGACAGGGATATGGCTACACCTTC. Drawing the rest from reference TRBV5-1 and TRBJ1-2, the complete variable domain is KAGVTQTPRYLIKTRGQQVTLSCSPISGHRSVSWYQQTPGQGLQFLFEYFSETQRNKGNFPGRFSGRQFSNSRSEMNVSTLELGDSALYLCASRGTGQGYGYTFGSGTRLTVV.

In this sample, this clonotype turned up many times. The chain uses TRBV29-1 and TRBJ2-5; either TRBD1 or TRBD2 may supply D (5 bases each). Germline lookup yields CDR1 SQVTM and CDR2 ANQGSEA. Trimming removed 2 bases at V and 1 base at J, with 11 bases between. The CDR3 length is 14 residues. CDR3 loop: CSVEWGTSQETQYF. CDR3 in DNA: TGCAGCGTTGAATGGGGGACCAGCCAAGAGACCCAGTACTTC.

The chain employs TRBV7-2 and TRBJ1-1; no definite D call. Trimming removed 2 bases at V and 5 bases at J, with 24 bases between. Germline CDR1 SGHTA, CDR2 FQGNSA. This CDR3 has 18 residues. CDR3 sequence: CASSLRWQGGGIRTEAFF. The CDR3 DNA sequence: TGTGCCAGCAGCTTAAGGTGGCAAGGTGGTGGGATAAGGACTGAAGCTTTCTTT.

In its sample, this clonotype was seen many times. The DNA for the CDR3 is TGTGCCAGCAGTGACCGAGGGGCCCATTTCGAAACCTCTGGAAACACCATATATTTT. It translates to CASSDRGAHFETSGNTIYF. The rearrangement joins TRBV6-4 to TRBJ1-3; the D gene is possibly TRBD1 (5 bases). Germline-derived CDR1 and CDR2 are MRHNA and SNTAGT. This CDR3 contains 19 residues. V was cut by 2 bases and J by 0 bases, with 20 bases left in between.

This clonotype was detected ten times or more. V and J are TRBV6-2 or TRBV6-3 and TRBJ2-3, with 7 bases lining up with TRBD1. The germline V gene encodes CDR1 MNHEY and CDR2 SVGEGT. The junction had 5 bases not matched to a gene; V was cut back by 0 bases and J by 2 bases. CDR3 length: 16 amino acids. The CDR3 region has the DNA TGTGCCAGCAGTTACTCCGGGACAGCCTTCACAGATACGCAGTATTTT. Translation: CASSYSGTAFTDTQYF.

The chain joins TRBV4-3 to TRBJ2-2, with TRBD1 as a possible D gene (5 bases). Germline assignment: CDR1 LGHNA and CDR2 YSLEER. Trimming removed 0 bases from V and 6 bases from J, with 14 bases in between. The length of the CDR3 is 16 residues. This chain's CDR3 is CASSQDPIEGAGELFF. CDR3 bases: TGCGCCAGCAGCCAAGATCCCATAGAAGGGGCCGGGGAGCTGTTTTTT.

This clonotype was detected many times. The gene calls are TRBV24-1 and TRBJ2-2, with D possibly TRBD1 on 6 matching bases. The CDR3 runs to 15 residues. Germline loops: CDR1 KGHDR, CDR2 SFDVKD. V was shortened by 4 bases and J by 5 bases, with 13 bases between the two germline ends. The CDR3 nucleotides read TGTGCCACCAGTGACCCACGAGGGGGAACCGGGGAGCTGTTTTTT. Protein: CATSDPRGGTGELFF.